One and the same sample provided the 11 T cell receptor beta chains below, sequenced in a study of regulatory T cells in long-lasting Graves disease. Time point specified: newly diagnosed GD, antithyroid drugs for less than 3 months. PBMCs provided the RNA from which the TCR library was made. Arm-PCR of CDR3 regions and iRepertoire HTBI primers were used to build TCR beta libraries. TCRdb processed the multiplex PCR reads anew with MiXCR; each CDR3 protein has one entry. The sample gives around 240,000 distinct CDR3 sequences, 15% to 20% of which show up once; less than 15% is in the top ten. The data also belong to a second study, concerning T cells in Graves' hyperthyroidism and ophthalmopathy.

Sequenced here: peripheral blood mononuclear cells (PBMCs), sampled at new diagnosis, from a patient treated with antithyroid drugs. All receptors derive from a woman in her twenties or thirties with Graves disease.

This clonotype was found many times. The chain recombines TRBV7-2 with TRBJ2-5; unclear D gene. The CDR3 covers 12 residues. Deletions cut 5 bases from V and 4 bases from J, with 8 bases between. The germline V gene has CDR1 SGHTA and CDR2 FQGNSA. CDR3 bases: TGTGCCAGCAGCCCGCAAGGAGAGACCCAGTACTTC. Protein: CASSPQGETQYF.

This clonotype was found many times. The rearrangement uses TRBV28 and TRBJ1-2; the D is unclear. CDR3 length: 12 residues. Trimming stripped 2 bases from V and 8 bases from J, with 9 bases between. The germline gives CDR1 MDHEN, CDR2 SYDVKM. The CDR3 protein is CASSLSPEGYTF. In nucleotides, the CDR3 is TGTGCCAGCAGTTTAAGCCCTGAAGGCTACACCTTC.

This clonotype was found once. The junction and the germline gene differ at one end; a read error may be behind it. This rearrangement joins TRBV7-8 to TRBJ2-7; possible D gene TRBD2, 5 bases. CDR1 SGHVS and CDR2 FQNEAQ come from the germline V gene. The CDR3 covers 12 residues. CDR3 nucleotides: TGTGCCAGCAGCTGGGGATCGGGCGGGTCGGACTTC. The encoded protein is CASSWGSGGSDF.

This clonotype was seen ten or more times. The chain links TRBV5-1 to TRBJ2-1, with D possibly matching TRBD2 (5 bases). The CDR3 runs to 13 residues. Per germline, CDR1 SGHRS and CDR2 YFSETQ. The ends were cut back, 1 base at V and 11 bases at J, with 13 bases in the middle. CDR3 nucleotides: TGCGCCAGCAGCTTGCAGGAACGAGGGCAGCAGTTCTTC. Its translation is CASSLQERGQQFF.

The CDR3 is CASIGSNTEAFF. DNA for the CDR3: TGTGCCAGCATCGGATCGAACACTGAAGCTTTCTTT. The chain has TRBV28 and TRBJ1-1; D uncertain. The CDR3 is 12 residues long. Looked up from germline, CDR1 is MDHEN and CDR2 is SYDVKM. V lost 7 bases and J lost 1, with 7 bases in between.

There are many counts of this clonotype. The chain employs TRBV29-1 and TRBJ2-5; 9 positions agree with TRBD1. The CDR3 runs to 14 residues. Looked up from germline, CDR1 is SQVTM and CDR2 is ANQGSEA. Trimming at V came to 0 bases and at J to 5 bases, leaving 4 bases not matched to a gene. CDR3 sequence reads: CSVEDADRGETQYF. CDR3 sequence (DNA): TGCAGCGTTGAAGATGCCGACAGGGGGGAGACCCAGTACTTC.

This clonotype was seen ten or more times. The chain couples TRBV5-5 to TRBJ2-2; 8 bases line up with TRBD2. Per the germline V gene, CDR1 is SGHKS and CDR2 is YYEKEE (reference sequence). CDR3 length equals 15 residues. J lost 1 base, V lost 4 bases, and 3 bases had no gene match. The CDR3 coding sequence is TGTGCCAGCAGCCCGGGGGGGGGGAACACCGGGGAGCTGTTTTTT. This codes for CASSPGGGNTGELFF.

The J gene is TRBJ2-2, the V gene TRBV7-6; 8 nucleotides align to TRBD1. The CDR3 is 15 amino acids. V lost 5 bases and J lost 9; bases outside the gene matches: 11. Germline lookup yields CDR1 SGHVS and CDR2 FNYEAQ. The CDR3 loop is CASSDDRGVTRELFF. The CDR3 DNA reads TGTGCCAGCAGCGACGACAGGGGAGTGACCAGGGAGCTGTTTTTT. The full variable domain, rest sourced from reference TRBV7-6 and TRBJ2-2, is GAGVSQSPRYKVTKRGQDVALRCDPISGHVSLYWYRQALGQGPEFLTYFNYEAQQDKSGLPNDRFSAERPEGSISTLTIQRTEQRDSAMYRCASSDDRGVTRELFFGEGSRLTVL.

This rearrangement joins TRBV2 to TRBJ1-2; 9 nucleotides agree with TRBD1. V was clipped by 8 bases and J by 8 bases; unmatched bases: 12. Looked up from germline, CDR1 is SNHLY and CDR2 is FYNNEI. The CDR3 has 14 amino acids. The CDR3 DNA follows: TGTGCCAGCTCCCGGGGCCGGGACAGGGAGGGCTACACCTTC. Residues: CASSRGRDREGYTF. The full variable domain, rest sourced from reference TRBV2 and TRBJ1-2, is EPEVTQTPSHQVTQMGQEVILRCVPISNHLYFYWYRQILGQKVEFLVSFYNNEISEKSEIFDDQFSVERPDGSNFTLKIRSTKLEDSAMYFCASSRGRDREGYTFGSGTRLTVV.

This clonotype was recorded at least ten times. V and J are TRBV19 and TRBJ1-2; TRBD1 is a possible D gene (6 bases). Germline V gene lookup returns CDR1 LNHDA and CDR2 SQIVND (reference sequence). This CDR3 has 11 residues. V lost 9 bases, J lost 2 bases, and 7 bases lay in between. CDR3 bases: TGTGCCAGCACAGGGAACTATGGCTACACCTTC. Encoded protein: CASTGNYGYTF.

The chain couples TRBV4-1 to TRBJ2-2, with D tentatively TRBD1 or TRBD2 (5 bases each). Deletions cut 5 bases from V and 8 bases from J, with 18 bases between. The CDR3 consists of 15 residues. CDR1 is MGHRA and CDR2 is YSYEKL in the germline V gene. CDR3 sequence reads: CASSTTGAGVGELFF. In DNA form, the CDR3 reads TGCGCCAGCAGCACGACCGGGGCCGGAGTTGGGGAGCTGTTTTTT.